The 13 T cell receptor beta chains below all came from one sample that was sequenced in a study of naive and memory T cell subsets. Ligated cDNA underwent four rounds of PCR with nested alpha and beta constant region primers and SP2. TCRdb re-analysed the 5' RACE reads in MiXCR, keeping a single row per CDR3 protein. The sample yields 50,000 to 60,000 distinct CDR3 sequences, around 7.3% seen once. TCR cDNA received a 3' ligated oligonucleotide that carried a UMI. Receptors were obtained from a female donor in good health.

A few counts support this clonotype. The chain recombines TRBV27 with TRBJ2-6; D is possibly TRBD1 (5 bases). The V gene lost 5 bases and the J gene lost 4 bases, with 12 bases spanning the gap. The germline CDR1 and CDR2 sequences are MNHEY and SMNVEV (reference sequence). The CDR3 length is 15 residues. The CDR3 loop reads CASSPRVSGANVLTF. The DNA of the CDR3 is TGTGCCAGCAGTCCCAGGGTATCAGGGGCCAACGTCCTGACTTTC.

This clonotype was counted many times. The V call is TRBV20-1, the J call TRBJ2-3; 14 positions match TRBD2. This CDR3 spans 17 amino acids. Germline loops: CDR1 DFQATT, CDR2 SNEGSKA (reference sequence). V was pared by 5 bases and J by 1 base, with 8 bases of the junction left unmatched. As DNA, the CDR3 is TGCAGTGCTTACCGACTAGCGGGGGGGTTCCGCACAGATACGCAGTATTTT. Amino acids: CSAYRLAGGFRTDTQYF.

This clonotype was seen only a few times. This sequence joins TRBV29-1 and TRBJ1-4, with D maybe TRBD1 (5 bases). Germline values: CDR1 SQVTM, CDR2 ANQGSEA. The germline V and J ends were trimmed by 7 bases and 7 bases, with 16 bases remaining between them. This CDR3 is 13 amino acids long. The CDR3 DNA sequence: TGCAGCGGGTCGGGACTGCGGGGTGAAAAACTGTTTTTT. Its protein is CSGSGLRGEKLFF.

The table lists this clonotype with many counts. The chain has TRBV18 and TRBJ1-3; D remains ambiguous. Germline CDR1 KGHSH, CDR2 LQKENI. V lost 1 base, J lost 4 bases, and 5 bases lay in between. CDR3 size: 13 residues. CDR3 coding DNA: TGTGCCAGCTCACCACTACAGGGAAACACCATATATTTT. Translating it yields CASSPLQGNTIYF.

This clonotype was seen ten or more times. The chain joins TRBV6-6 to TRBJ2-7; no clear D. The CDR3 has 12 residues. CDR1 MNHNY and CDR2 SVGAGI come from the germline V gene (reference sequence). V lost 5 bases and J lost 0, with 5 bases in between. Here the CDR3 DNA reads TGTGCCAGCAGTCTGCTCTCCTACGAGCAGTACTTC. This gives the protein CASSLLSYEQYF.

This clonotype was seen repeatedly, ten times or more. CDR3 nucleotide sequence: TGCAGCGTCGGTGGCGAAAGTATAGGGGCTTTCTTT. Translating it yields CSVGGESIGAFF. The chain recombines TRBV29-1 with TRBJ1-1; D is uncertain. The CDR3 is 12 residues long. V gave up 6 bases and J gave up 11 bases, with 19 bases separating them. Germline V gene lookup returns CDR1 SQVTM and CDR2 ANQGSEA.

There are a few counts of this clonotype. A junction end diverges from the germline sequence, so it may reflect a read error. The chain uses TRBV7-2 and TRBJ1-2; 10 positions match TRBD1. The CDR3 loop spans 15 amino acids. Germline lookup yields CDR1 SGHTA and CDR2 FQGNSA. The CDR3 reads CASSFQTGGTYGDTF. Here the CDR3 DNA reads TGTGCCAGCAGCTTCCAGACAGGGGGCACATATGGCGACACCTTC.

This clonotype has a handful of counts. The chain recombines TRBV19 with TRBJ1-2, with no clear D. The germline CDR1 and CDR2 sequences are LNHDA and SQIVND (reference sequence). The CDR3 is 15 residues long. V gave up 1 base and J gave up 1 base, with 10 bases separating them. The CDR3 loop reads CASSIASGNNYGYTF. CDR3 DNA: TGTGCCAGTAGTATAGCTTCCGGAAATAACTATGGCTACACCTTC.

The rearrangement links TRBV3-1 to TRBJ1-2, with D possibly being TRBD1 (6 bases). The V gene lost 0 bases and the J gene lost 8 bases, with 10 bases spanning the gap. Germline CDR1 LGHDT, CDR2 YNNKEL (reference sequence). CDR3 length: 13 residues. CDR3 region: CASSQEEGVGYTF. The CDR3 DNA follows: TGTGCCAGCAGCCAAGAAGAGGGGGTCGGCTACACCTTC.

The chain recombines TRBV5-1 with TRBJ2-5; the D is unclear. Trimming left V 3 bases short and J 3 bases short, with 12 bases between. Germline CDR1 SGHRS, CDR2 YFSETQ. The CDR3 runs 14 residues. In DNA form, the CDR3 reads TGCGCCAGCAGCTACGGCCCTAGGGAAGAGACCCAGTACTTC. Protein: CASSYGPREETQYF.

This clonotype was detected many times. V and J are TRBV3-1 and TRBJ1-1; D not resolved. This CDR3 is built from 11 residues. Trimming cost V 1 base and J 9 bases, with 6 bases left between them. Germline V lookup: CDR1 LGHDT, CDR2 YNNKEL (reference sequence). The CDR3 region has the DNA TGTGCCAGCAGCCAAGGCTCCAAAGCTTTCTTT. As protein: CASSQGSKAFF.

This clonotype has just a few counts. The chain carries TRBV5-3 and TRBJ2-1, with a possible D match to TRBD2 (6 bases). TRBV5-3 is classed as an ORF, of uncertain function. Trimming cost V 4 bases and J 0 bases, with 26 bases left between them. This CDR3 has 20 residues. CDR3 in amino acids: CARSQDGTHHAGSSYNEQFF. Written as DNA, the CDR3 is TGTGCCAGAAGCCAAGACGGCACCCATCATGCGGGGAGCTCCTACAATGAGCAGTTCTTC.

There are a few counts of this clonotype. The rearrangement links TRBV4-2 to TRBJ2-3, with 7 bases lining up with TRBD2. Germline CDR1 and CDR2: LGHNA and YNFKEQ. Trimming took 0 bases from V and 0 from J; bases not matched to a gene: 3. The CDR3 spans 16 residues. The chain's CDR3 is CASSQEAGLSTDTQYF. CDR3 bases: TGTGCCAGCAGCCAAGAAGCGGGGCTTAGCACAGATACGCAGTATTTT.